This record covers a single T cell receptor beta chain. Its antigen is as yet unknown. The record originates from a study of cytomegalovirus exposure and HLA in healthy donors. Generated by immunoSEQ multiplex PCR, the TCRdb table keeps only in-frame clones and is missing some. The data contain more than 250,000 clones, less than 95% of them singletons. The germline V gene has CDR1 SNHLY and CDR2 FYNNEI. V shed 8 bases, J shed 8 bases, and the junction held 7 bases outside the gene matches. The length of the CDR3 is 13 residues. Study-wide findings and caveats: The dataset shows that most TCR sequences were rare, while some public TCRs occurred in many donors. Confirmation was obtained in vitro that three CMV-associated chains are specific for CMV antigens.

The sequence was obtained from a woman aged 25-40 years in good health and CMV-seronegative. The chain recombines TRBV2 with TRBJ1-4, with 8 bases that match TRBD1. Sequencing input: PBMCs. In DNA form, the CDR3 reads TGTGCCAGCGGCAGGACAGGGTACGAAAAACTGTTTTTT. It codes for CASGRTGYEKLFF.